This record looks at one T cell receptor (beta chain) sequence and its context. The CDR3 has 15 amino acids. Germline values: CDR1 MRHNA, CDR2 SNTAGT. Trimming removed 8 bases from V and 3 bases from J; junction bases left unmatched: 8. This record belongs to a study of blood T cell repertoires in COVID-19. Study-wide background: COVID-19 samples collected from the United States, Italy and Spain covered acute and convalescent phases.

Repertoires were generated with immunoSEQ multiplex PCR, while TCRdb's copy carries only in-frame clones and drops some. This table holds over 300,000 clones, around 89% found once. This clonotype was obtained from a man aged 18-30 years with active or convalescent COVID-19. Source material: peripheral blood. The chain is built from TRBV6-4 and TRBJ2-3; TRBD1 agrees at 10 bases. The CDR3 DNA follows: TGTGCCAGCCCTGACAGGGGGCTGGGGACAGATACGCAGTATTTT. Protein: CASPDRGLGTDTQYF.